This T cell receptor (beta chain) was observed in a study of T cell changes during pregnancy in multiple sclerosis. The length of the CDR3 is 15 residues. The V gene's germline CDR1 is SGHDN and CDR2 FVKESK. Sequenced by immunoSEQ multiplex PCR; TCRdb stores in-frame clones only, minus some. The sample has over 50,000 clones, 85% to 95% seen once. As for this clone: One junction end does not reproduce the germline sequence, and a read error may be involved.

The source was peripheral blood, collected in the second trimester of pregnancy. The chain has TRBV14 and TRBJ2-3; D is undetermined. The source is a female donor with multiple sclerosis, enrolled in a pregnancy study. The chain's CDR3 is CASSQEGLFTDTRYF. As DNA, the CDR3 is TGTGCCAGCAGCCAAGAGGGCCTTTTCACAGATACGCGGTATTTT.